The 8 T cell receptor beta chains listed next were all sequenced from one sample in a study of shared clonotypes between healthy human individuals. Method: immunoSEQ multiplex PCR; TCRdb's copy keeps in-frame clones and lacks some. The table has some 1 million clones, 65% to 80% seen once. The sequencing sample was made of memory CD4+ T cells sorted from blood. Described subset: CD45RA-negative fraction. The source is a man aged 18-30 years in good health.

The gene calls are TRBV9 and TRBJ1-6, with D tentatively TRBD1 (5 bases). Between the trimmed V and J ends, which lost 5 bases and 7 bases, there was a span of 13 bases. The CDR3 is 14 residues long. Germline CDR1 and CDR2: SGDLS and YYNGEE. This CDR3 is CASRSGTVNSPLHF. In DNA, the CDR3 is TGTGCCAGCAGAAGCGGGACGGTGAATTCACCCCTCCACTTT.

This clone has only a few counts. The DNA for the CDR3 is TGCGCCAGCAGCCAAGATAGGTGGGGCTACAATGAGCAGTTCTTC. As protein: CASSQDRWGYNEQFF. This sequence joins TRBV4-1 and TRBJ2-1; D is uncertain. The length of the CDR3 is 15 residues. Germline assignment: CDR1 MGHRA and CDR2 YSYEKL. The V and J ends lost 0 bases and 3 bases respectively, with 9 bases between them.

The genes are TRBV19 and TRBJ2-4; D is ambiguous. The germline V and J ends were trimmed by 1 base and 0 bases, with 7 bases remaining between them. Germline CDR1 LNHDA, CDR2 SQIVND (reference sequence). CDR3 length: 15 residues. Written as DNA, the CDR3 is TGTGCCAGTAGTATAGCCGGGTTAGCCAAAAACATTCAGTACTTC. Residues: CASSIAGLAKNIQYF.

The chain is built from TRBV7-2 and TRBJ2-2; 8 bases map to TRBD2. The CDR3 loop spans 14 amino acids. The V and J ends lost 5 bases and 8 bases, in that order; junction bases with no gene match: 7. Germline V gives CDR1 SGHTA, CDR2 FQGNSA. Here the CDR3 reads CASSPRGGPGELFF. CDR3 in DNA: TGTGCCAGCAGCCCCCGCGGGGGGCCGGGGGAGCTGTTTTTT.

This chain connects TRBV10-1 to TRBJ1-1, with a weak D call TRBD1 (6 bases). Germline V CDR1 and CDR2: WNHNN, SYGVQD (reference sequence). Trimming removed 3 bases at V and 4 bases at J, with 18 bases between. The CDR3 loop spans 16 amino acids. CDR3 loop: CASSDFDQGPGTEAFF. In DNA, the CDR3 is TGCGCCAGCAGTGATTTCGACCAGGGGCCGGGCACTGAAGCTTTCTTT.

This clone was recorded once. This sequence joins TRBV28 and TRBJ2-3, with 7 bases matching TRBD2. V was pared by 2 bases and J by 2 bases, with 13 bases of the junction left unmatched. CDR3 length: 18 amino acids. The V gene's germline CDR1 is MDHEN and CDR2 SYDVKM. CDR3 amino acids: CASSLPALGAGNTDTQYF. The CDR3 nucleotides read TGTGCCAGCAGTTTACCGGCACTGGGAGCGGGGAACACAGATACGCAGTATTTT.

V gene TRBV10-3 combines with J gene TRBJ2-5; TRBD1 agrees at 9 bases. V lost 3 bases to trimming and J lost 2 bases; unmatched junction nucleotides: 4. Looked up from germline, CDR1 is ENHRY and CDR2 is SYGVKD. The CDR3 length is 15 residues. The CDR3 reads CAISDGTGKQETQYF. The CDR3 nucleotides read TGTGCCATCAGTGATGGGACAGGGAAACAAGAGACCCAGTACTTC.

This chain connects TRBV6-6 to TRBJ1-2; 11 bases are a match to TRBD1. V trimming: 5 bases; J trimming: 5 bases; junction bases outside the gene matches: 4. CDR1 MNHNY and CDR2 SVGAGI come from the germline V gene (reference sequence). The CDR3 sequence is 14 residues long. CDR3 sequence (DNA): TGTGCCAGCAGTCGGACAGGGGGCGTATATGGCTACACCTTC. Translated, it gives CASSRTGGVYGYTF.